Below are 8 T cell receptor beta chains sequenced from a single sample in a study of T cell responses to AZD1222 COVID-19 vaccine. TCRdb's table, derived via immunoSEQ multiplex PCR, lists solely in-frame clones and lacks some. This table holds roughly 79,000 clones, approximately 80% found once. Sequencing used peripheral blood, obtained on day 0 of AZD1222 vaccination. These receptors all stem from an adult in good health.

The chain recombines TRBV7-8 with TRBJ2-2; perhaps TRBD2 as D (5 bases). The V end was cut by 4 bases, the J end by 0 bases, with 9 bases between. Germline assignment: CDR1 SGHVS and CDR2 FQNEAQ. This CDR3 has 15 residues. The CDR3 protein is CASSSDWANTGELFF. The CDR3 DNA is TGTGCCAGCAGCTCGGACTGGGCGAACACCGGGGAGCTGTTTTTT.

The chain is built from TRBV14 and TRBJ1-1; maybe TRBD1 (5 bases). Per germline, CDR1 SGHDN and CDR2 FVKESK. The CDR3 is 14 residues long. V was pared by 5 bases and J by 5 bases, with 15 bases between. The CDR3 coding sequence is TGTGCCAGCAGCGGGCCAGCCTGGGGGACTGAAGCTTTCTTT. Translated: CASSGPAWGTEAFF.

This clone was detected only a few times. The chain uses TRBV18 and TRBJ2-6; TRBD2 matches 7 bases. The trim removed 3 bases at V and 2 bases at J, leaving 7 bases unmatched. The CDR3 length is 17 residues. Germline values: CDR1 KGHSH, CDR2 LQKENI. CDR3 loop: CASSPGLYRTGANVLTF. DNA for the CDR3: TGTGCCAGCTCACCGGGACTATATCGCACTGGGGCCAACGTCCTGACTTTC.

This chain links TRBV11-2 with TRBJ2-2, with TRBD1 identical over 7 bases. The V segment lost 5 bases and the J segment 6 bases; nucleotides outside the gene matches: 3. The germline V gene encodes CDR1 SGHAT and CDR2 FQNNGV. This CDR3 region has 13 residues. This CDR3 reads CASSRQGAGELFF. The CDR3 DNA reads TGTGCCAGCAGCAGACAGGGAGCCGGGGAGCTGTTTTTT.

V and J are TRBV19 and TRBJ1-5; perhaps TRBD1 as D (6 bases). The V end lost 3 bases, the J end lost 0 bases, and 15 bases lay between the germline ends. The CDR3 sequence is 17 residues long. The germline V gene encodes CDR1 LNHDA and CDR2 SQIVND (reference sequence). CDR3 amino acids: CASSITGSGFSNQPQHF. CDR3 DNA sequence: TGTGCCAGTAGTATCACAGGGTCTGGGTTTAGCAATCAGCCCCAGCATTTT.

The genes are TRBV19 and TRBJ2-2; 8 bases align to TRBD2. This CDR3 has 13 residues. V shed 9 bases, J shed 7 bases, and the junction held 7 bases outside the gene matches. Germline V gene data show CDR1 as LNHDA and CDR2 as SQIVND (reference sequence). The CDR3 region has the DNA TGTGCCAGCCGAGCGGGAGCGGGCGGGGAGCTGTTTTTT. Its protein is CASRAGAGGELFF.

The V and J genes are TRBV2 and TRBJ1-1; the D gene is possibly TRBD1 (5 bases). The V gene's germline CDR1 is SNHLY and CDR2 FYNNEI. The CDR3 is 15 amino acids. Trimming took off 7 bases at V and 3 bases at J, with 18 bases between the two ends. Here the CDR3 reads CASIPTGGWYTEAFF. The CDR3 nucleotides read TGTGCCAGCATTCCCACGGGGGGTTGGTACACTGAAGCTTTCTTT.

J is TRBJ2-7 and V is TRBV25-1; tentative D call: TRBD2 (6 bases). CDR3 length: 15 amino acids. Trimming removed 4 bases at V and 1 base at J, with 14 bases between. CDR1 is MGHDK and CDR2 is SYGVNS in the germline V gene. The CDR3 spells CASSVGGVGSYEQYF. CDR3 nucleotides: TGTGCCAGCAGTGTCGGGGGAGTAGGATCCTACGAGCAGTACTTC.